A selection of T cell receptor beta chains follows, all from one sample in a study of OX40 agonist ivuxolimab in advanced cancers. Profiling relied on immunoSEQ multiplex PCR, and the TCRdb table lists in-frame clones only, not all of them. The table includes tens of thousands of clones, roughly nine tenths detected once. The sequencing used CD4+ or CD8+ T cells sorted from blood, collected in a trial of the OX40 agonist ivuxolimab. The source is an adult with an advanced solid tumor such as melanoma, head and neck, liver or kidney cancer. Each CDR3 is given without its conserved first and last residue. A row's size may be missing; if present it is once, few, many or a size class.

TRBV7-2,NA,TRBJ2-7,ASRDSGTPSYEQY
TRBV7-8,NA,TRBJ2-2,ASSSSLGALNTGELF
TRBV6-5,NA,TRBJ1-2,ASSYSIGNGYT
TRBV4-1,NA,TRBJ2-1,ASSQEWLAGRSEQF
TRBV7-9,NA,TRBJ2-7,ASSSGGPNEQY
TRBV13,once,TRBJ1-1,ASSLGYQTEAF
TRBV14,NA,TRBJ2-7,ASSQDHRDEQY
TRBV6-5,NA,TRBJ2-1,ASSYSRGRYNEQF
TRBV19,NA,TRBJ1-1,ASTSRGGNTEAF
TRBV5-1,NA,TRBJ2-3,ASSLGTGGGRTDTQY
TRBV10-3,NA,TRBJ1-2,AISPGTGTVYGYT
TRBV7-9,NA,TRBJ2-1,ASSLTGSTYNEQF
TRBV23-1,NA,TRBJ2-1,ASSQSKGQGQF
TRBV30,NA,TRBJ1-2,AWSGDRVDGYT